Listed below are T cell receptor beta chains from one sample, sequenced in a study of TIL therapy for anti-PD-1-resistant metastatic lung cancer. The table came from immunoSEQ multiplex PCR; TCRdb's copy has only in-frame clones and leaves some out. Found here are about 60,000 clones, around 87% of them singletons; the top ten hold just over 2.5%. The starting material was blood, obtained at baseline. These receptors were taken from a person aged 30 to 80 with non-small cell lung cancer. CDR3s include the opening cysteine and the closing phenylalanine or tryptophan. Fields, in order: D gene, V gene, J gene, CDR3 protein. D genes are given only for firm matches.

d_call: .
v_call: TRBV6-5
j_call: TRBJ1-6
cdr3_aa: CASSPGQRQLHF

d_call: TRBD2
v_call: TRBV7-9
j_call: TRBJ2-1
cdr3_aa: CASSLELTSGSFNEQFF

d_call: TRBD1
v_call: TRBV12-3/TRBV12-4
j_call: TRBJ1-2
cdr3_aa: CASSLQGAFGYTF

d_call: .
v_call: TRBV18
j_call: TRBJ2-3
cdr3_aa: CASSPYTDTQYF

d_call: TRBD1
v_call: TRBV6-2/TRBV6-3
j_call: TRBJ1-4
cdr3_aa: CASSYPGDRDRRVATNEKLFF

d_call: TRBD2
v_call: TRBV5-1
j_call: TRBJ2-4
cdr3_aa: CASSLSGLAGGSNIQYF

d_call: .
v_call: TRBV7-9
j_call: TRBJ2-5
cdr3_aa: CASAHRGQVETQYF

d_call: .
v_call: TRBV12-5
j_call: TRBJ1-5
cdr3_aa: CASSIRGNNQPQHF

d_call: .
v_call: TRBV30
j_call: TRBJ2-2
cdr3_aa: CAWSVAMTGELFF

d_call: .
v_call: TRBV5-6
j_call: TRBJ2-2
cdr3_aa: CASSWRAPGELFF

d_call: TRBD2
v_call: TRBV14
j_call: TRBJ2-1
cdr3_aa: CASSQELAGAFEQFF

d_call: .
v_call: TRBV7-9
j_call: TRBJ2-3
cdr3_aa: CASSFPLSPDTQYF

d_call: .
v_call: TRBV27
j_call: TRBJ1-1
cdr3_aa: CASSGTMNTEAFF

d_call: .
v_call: TRBV5-1
j_call: TRBJ1-1
cdr3_aa: CASRPVPNTEAFF

d_call: .
v_call: TRBV5-1
j_call: TRBJ1-1
cdr3_aa: CASSLRSSELNTEAFF

d_call: .
v_call: TRBV18
j_call: TRBJ2-4
cdr3_aa: CASHLPGAKNIQYF

d_call: .
v_call: TRBV11-3
j_call: TRBJ2-3
cdr3_aa: CASSPCLPTSASTDTQYF

d_call: .
v_call: TRBV5-1
j_call: TRBJ2-7
cdr3_aa: CASSLEDRYEQYF

d_call: .
v_call: TRBV5-1
j_call: TRBJ1-2
cdr3_aa: CASSVQEGNYGYTF

d_call: .
v_call: TRBV3-1/TRBV3-2
j_call: TRBJ1-3
cdr3_aa: CASSPELSAGNTIYF

d_call: TRBD1
v_call: TRBV3-1/TRBV3-2
j_call: TRBJ1-1
cdr3_aa: CASTPSQGARTEAFF

d_call: .
v_call: TRBV5-1
j_call: TRBJ1-2
cdr3_aa: CASSSGGDYGYTF

d_call: .
v_call: TRBV23-1
j_call: TRBJ1-5
cdr3_aa: CASSPYAGQPQHF

d_call: TRBD1
v_call: TRBV5-1
j_call: TRBJ2-1
cdr3_aa: CASRRDRYNEQFF

d_call: .
v_call: TRBV20-1
j_call: TRBJ2-1
cdr3_aa: CSATRGEQFF

d_call: .
v_call: TRBV12-3/TRBV12-4
j_call: TRBJ2-7
cdr3_aa: CASSSPPGEQYF

d_call: .
v_call: TRBV27
j_call: TRBJ1-2
cdr3_aa: CASSLSLNYGYTF

d_call: .
v_call: TRBV5-4
j_call: TRBJ2-1
cdr3_aa: CASSPKSVQHEQFF

d_call: TRBD1
v_call: TRBV27
j_call: TRBJ2-1
cdr3_aa: CASSSHETRRDSYNEQFF

d_call: .
v_call: TRBV7-8
j_call: TRBJ1-2
cdr3_aa: CASSLGGFANYGYTF

d_call: .
v_call: TRBV18
j_call: TRBJ2-4
cdr3_aa: CASSQAKNIQYF

d_call: .
v_call: TRBV19
j_call: TRBJ1-5
cdr3_aa: CASSIMDLNQPQHF

d_call: .
v_call: TRBV7-9
j_call: TRBJ1-3
cdr3_aa: CASSQTDTIYF

d_call: TRBD1
v_call: TRBV6-5
j_call: TRBJ2-7
cdr3_aa: CASSKGDRAYEQYF

d_call: TRBD1
v_call: TRBV7-9
j_call: TRBJ1-4
cdr3_aa: CASSEKLTGTNEKLFF

d_call: .
v_call: TRBV27
j_call: TRBJ1-1
cdr3_aa: CASARMNTEAFF

d_call: TRBD2
v_call: TRBV28
j_call: TRBJ2-7
cdr3_aa: CASSYQLRTSGVEQYF

d_call: TRBD2
v_call: TRBV12-5
j_call: TRBJ2-2
cdr3_aa: CASGLTGLGVGTGELFF

d_call: .
v_call: TRBV5-1
j_call: TRBJ2-3
cdr3_aa: CASSLNPGGTDTQYF

d_call: .
v_call: TRBV7-2
j_call: TRBJ1-3
cdr3_aa: CASSLHSGNTIYF

d_call: .
v_call: TRBV10-3
j_call: TRBJ1-3
cdr3_aa: CAISESAVSGNTIYF

d_call: .
v_call: TRBV7-8
j_call: TRBJ2-5
cdr3_aa: CASSLKSKGGGSQYF

d_call: .
v_call: TRBV5-1
j_call: TRBJ2-1
cdr3_aa: CASSPLSYNEQFF

d_call: .
v_call: TRBV10-3
j_call: TRBJ1-1
cdr3_aa: CAISGTDDTEAFF

d_call: .
v_call: TRBV24-1
j_call: TRBJ2-7
cdr3_aa: CATSDPSQGDEQYF

d_call: .
v_call: TRBV5-1
j_call: TRBJ1-2
cdr3_aa: CASSLVGGSGYGYTF

d_call: .
v_call: TRBV18
j_call: TRBJ2-1
cdr3_aa: CASSPPSLSYNEQFF

d_call: .
v_call: TRBV5-1
j_call: TRBJ2-7
cdr3_aa: CASRVGQEVSYEQYF

d_call: .
v_call: TRBV4-1
j_call: TRBJ2-1
cdr3_aa: CASSQVKRSSYNEQFF

d_call: .
v_call: TRBV4-1
j_call: TRBJ2-3
cdr3_aa: CASSPLGLTSTDTQYF

d_call: .
v_call: TRBV30
j_call: TRBJ2-3
cdr3_aa: CAWTGLDTQYF

d_call: .
v_call: TRBV6-2/TRBV6-3
j_call: TRBJ2-7
cdr3_aa: CASSYEFYEQYF

d_call: .
v_call: TRBV9
j_call: TRBJ2-1
cdr3_aa: CASSVGWDSYNEQFF

d_call: TRBD1
v_call: TRBV18
j_call: TRBJ1-3
cdr3_aa: CASSQTGDGNTIYF

d_call: .
v_call: TRBV5-1
j_call: TRBJ1-1
cdr3_aa: CASSVSRNTEAFF

d_call: .
v_call: TRBV27
j_call: TRBJ2-7
cdr3_aa: CASSSDGSVDEQYF

d_call: .
v_call: TRBV6-1
j_call: TRBJ2-7
cdr3_aa: CASSELPQGRYEQYF

d_call: .
v_call: TRBV28
j_call: TRBJ2-1
cdr3_aa: CASRIEGSYNEQFF

d_call: .
v_call: TRBV7-9
j_call: TRBJ2-1
cdr3_aa: CASSLAENEQFF